The sequence of this T cell receptor (beta chain) was determined in a study of cytomegalovirus exposure and HLA in healthy donors. Whole-study findings and limits: Later on, analysis showed that most CMV-associated TCR beta chains appeared to be HLA-restricted.

PCR amplification relied on 60 Vbeta primers (plus 13 Jbeta primers). Assay: immunoSEQ multiplex PCR; the TCRdb copy retains only in-frame clones and omits some. The top ten clones hold 0.65% to 0.85% of a sample with fewer than 200,000 clones, less than 80% of them seen once. The table lists this clone with a count of one. Antigen unknown. Germline loops: CDR1 SGHTA, CDR2 FQGNSA. This CDR3 region has 15 residues. Trimming cost V 5 bases and J 9 bases; bases outside gene matches: 6. This TCR was recovered from a female donor in good health and CMV-seronegative. The chain carries TRBV7-2 and TRBJ2-1; 14 positions match TRBD2. Material for sequencing was PBMCs. CDR3 residues: CASSPGLAGVGEQFF. CDR3 in DNA: TGTGCCAGCAGCCCGGGACTAGCGGGAGTAGGTGAGCAGTTCTTC.